These 30 T cell receptor beta chains were sequenced from one sample in a study of T cell repertoires in cytomegalovirus infection. TCRdb reprocessed the reads via MiXCR and lists one record per CDR3 protein. Here the sample spans 200,000 to 250,000 distinct CDR3 sequences, roughly 23% being singletons. Sample: CD8+ T cells from PBMCs. The receptors shown here come from a human donor in good health (CMV status not recorded). Some clones in this sample may be carry-over from other donors' samples.

This clonotype was counted a few times. The V call is TRBV28, the J call TRBJ1-5, with 7 bases matching TRBD1. Germline V gives CDR1 MDHEN, CDR2 SYDVKM. The trim removed 6 bases at V and 0 bases at J, leaving 11 bases unmatched. The CDR3 totals 17 residues. CDR3 loop: CASSEGTVLYSNQPQHF. The CDR3, as DNA: TGTGCCAGCAGCGAAGGGACAGTCCTCTATAGCAATCAGCCCCAGCATTTT.

The rearrangement uses TRBV19 and TRBJ1-5, with no clear D. The germline CDR1 and CDR2 sequences are LNHDA and SQIVND (reference sequence). The CDR3 has 14 residues. Trimming removed 3 bases at V and 0 bases at J, with 6 bases between. The CDR3 protein is CASSIGFSNQPQHF. As DNA, the CDR3 is TGTGCCAGTAGTATTGGGTTTAGCAATCAGCCCCAGCATTTT.

There are a few counts of this clonotype. A read error may produce the germline difference seen at one junction end. The CDR3 loop is CASFSVTVGNAEAFF. CDR3 bases: TGTGCCAGCTTCAGCGTCACGGTAGGGAACGCTGAAGCTTTCTTT. The chain combines TRBV6-6 with TRBJ1-1; D unclear. Germline CDR1 and CDR2: MNHNY and SVGAGI (reference sequence). The CDR3 runs 15 residues.

This clonotype turned up a few times. The junction does not match germline at one end; this may be a read error. The chain couples TRBV12-3 or TRBV12-4 to TRBJ2-1, with 9 bases identical to TRBD2. The CDR3 consists of 14 residues. As DNA, the CDR3 is TGTGCCAGCAGTCTAGCGGGGCTGGGGAATGAGCAGTTCTTC. This sequence encodes CASSLAGLGNEQFF.

Notes on this clonotype: A much larger clone lies one base from this, so it may be a read error. This sequence joins TRBV5-5 and TRBJ1-5; tentative D call: TRBD1 (6 bases). Germline assignment: CDR1 SGHKS and CDR2 YYEKEE (reference sequence). The CDR3 sequence is 14 residues long. CDR3 sequence: CVSSNEGVHQPQHF. CDR3 in DNA: TGTGTCAGCAGCAATGAGGGGGTCCACCAGCCCCAGCATTTT.

The chain carries TRBV12-3 or TRBV12-4 and TRBJ2-1, with no clear D. Trimming pared 5 bases from V and 6 bases from J, leaving 11 bases between. This CDR3 has 13 amino acids. CDR3 sequence reads: CASSPESFNEQFF. DNA of the CDR3: TGTGCCAGCAGTCCGGAGTCTTTCAATGAGCAGTTCTTC.

CDR3 in amino acids: CASSPGLAGSRSYEQYF. CDR3 nucleotides: TGTGCCAGCAGCCCGGGACTAGCGGGGTCCCGCTCCTACGAGCAGTACTTC. V gene TRBV7-2 combines with J gene TRBJ2-7; 13 positions agree with TRBD2. The CDR3 runs to 17 residues. The germline V gene encodes CDR1 SGHTA and CDR2 FQGNSA. V gave up 5 bases and J gave up 0 bases; unmatched junction bases: 7. Full variable domain (missing parts from reference TRBV7-2 and TRBJ2-7): GAGVSQSPSNKVTEKGKDVELRCDPISGHTALYWYRQSLGQGLEFLIYFQGNSAPDKSGLPSDRFSAERTGGSVSTLTIQRTQQEDSAVYLCASSPGLAGSRSYEQYFGPGTRLTVT.

This clonotype was observed a handful of times. This chain's CDR3 is CASSFAGENQPQHF. CDR3 coding DNA: TGTGCCAGCAGTTTTGCAGGGGAAAATCAGCCCCAGCATTTT. The chain is built from TRBV28 and TRBJ1-5; D may be TRBD1 (6 bases). The CDR3 runs 14 residues. From germline, CDR1 is MDHEN and CDR2 SYDVKM. V dropped 3 bases and J dropped 4 bases, with 10 bases sitting between them.

This clonotype appeared many times. V gene TRBV7-8 combines with J gene TRBJ2-2; D unresolved. CDR1 is SGHVS, CDR2 FQNEAQ, per germline. This CDR3 spans 16 amino acids. V shed 0 bases and J shed 7 bases, with 15 bases lying between them. As DNA, the CDR3 is TGTGCCAGCAGCTTAGCGGGGTGGGTCCCGGGCGGGGAGCTGTTTTTT. Its translation: CASSLAGWVPGGELFF.

This clonotype was observed a handful of times. The rearrangement links TRBV2 to TRBJ1-3; D is perhaps TRBD1 (5 bases). The V gene lost 8 bases and the J gene lost 0 bases, with 20 bases spanning the gap. The CDR3 loop spans 17 amino acids. Germline-derived CDR1 and CDR2 are SNHLY and FYNNEI. CDR3 sequence reads: CASPLAETDPSGNTIYF. Written as DNA, the CDR3 is TGTGCCAGCCCCTTAGCGGAGACAGATCCCTCTGGAAACACCATATATTTT.

This clonotype was counted at least ten times. V usage is TRBV7-9 and J usage is TRBJ1-2; D possibly corresponds to TRBD1 (5 bases). The germline CDR1 and CDR2 sequences are SEHNR and FQNEAQ (reference sequence). V gave up 1 base and J gave up 6 bases, with 9 bases separating them. The CDR3 runs to 13 residues. The CDR3 loop is CASSLGTSDGYTF. Written as DNA, the CDR3 is TGTGCCAGCAGCTTAGGGACATCTGATGGCTACACCTTC.

The chain carries TRBV7-9 and TRBJ1-1; 8 nucleotides align to TRBD1. This CDR3 has 15 amino acids. Trimming at V came to 5 bases and at J to 5 bases, leaving 10 bases not matched to a gene. In germline, CDR1 is SEHNR, CDR2 FQNEAQ (reference sequence). The CDR3 is CASSPTTGANTEAFF. The CDR3 nucleotides are TGTGCCAGCAGCCCGACGACAGGGGCAAATACTGAAGCTTTCTTT.

This clonotype was seen repeatedly, ten times or more. The DNA for the CDR3 is TGTGCCAGCACCCTTTGGGCGGGACTTAACACCGGGGAGCTGTTTTTT. Amino acid sequence: CASTLWAGLNTGELFF. This chain uses TRBV12-3 or TRBV12-4 with TRBJ2-2, with D possibly TRBD2 on 6 matching bases. The CDR3 length is 16 residues. Trimming stripped 7 bases from V and 2 bases from J, with 17 bases between.

The chain links TRBV20-1 to TRBJ1-1, with D unresolved. Germline values: CDR1 DFQATT, CDR2 SNEGSKA (reference sequence). V lost 6 bases and J lost 0, with 5 bases in between. This CDR3 has 11 amino acids. This chain's CDR3 is CSALMNTEAFF. The CDR3 region has the DNA TGCAGTGCGTTGATGAACACTGAAGCTTTCTTT.

The chain is built from TRBV6-5 and TRBJ2-7, with a possible D match to TRBD2 (5 bases). Germline assignment: CDR1 MNHEY and CDR2 SVGAGI. With 2 bases removed from V and 2 bases from J, the gap between germline ends came to 19 bases. This CDR3 spans 17 amino acids. DNA for the CDR3: TGTGCCAGCAGTTACCGGGCTCAGGTCTACGGGACCTACGAGCAGTACTTC. Amino acids: CASSYRAQVYGTYEQYF.

This chain links TRBV5-6 with TRBJ2-7; D is uncertain. CDR1 is SGHDT, CDR2 YYEEEE, per germline. Trimming took off 0 bases at V and 3 bases at J, with 13 bases between the two ends. The CDR3 has 15 amino acids. The CDR3 protein is CASSLASDTRYEQYF. The CDR3 DNA follows: TGTGCCAGCAGCTTGGCGTCAGACACACGCTACGAGCAGTACTTC.

The rearrangement joins TRBV27 to TRBJ1-4, with D hard to call. The V end lost 4 bases, the J end lost 3 bases, and 9 bases lay between the germline ends. This CDR3 has 14 residues. The germline gives CDR1 MNHEY, CDR2 SMNVEV (reference sequence). This CDR3 reads CASSWAAANEKLFF. Written as DNA, the CDR3 is TGTGCCAGCAGTTGGGCGGCTGCTAATGAAAAACTGTTTTTT. Supplemented by reference TRBV27 and TRBJ1-4, the full variable domain reads EAQVTQNPRYLITVTGKKLTVTCSQNMNHEYMSWYRQDPGLGLRQIYYSMNVEVTDKGDVPEGYKVSRKEKRNFPLILESPSPNQTSLYFCASSWAAANEKLFFGSGTQLSVL.

This clonotype was seen a few times. The chain is built from TRBV28 and TRBJ2-7; D gene ambiguous. V lost 5 bases and J 1 base, leaving 15 bases between the germline ends. This CDR3 is 15 amino acids long. Germline assignment: CDR1 MDHEN and CDR2 SYDVKM. This CDR3 is CASSLARDSSYEQYF. CDR3 nucleotides: TGTGCCAGCAGTCTGGCCCGCGACTCGTCCTACGAGCAGTACTTC. Filled out from reference TRBV28 and TRBJ2-7, the complete variable domain reads DVKVTQSSRYLVKRTGEKVFLECVQDMDHENMFWYRQDPGLGLRLIYFSYDVKMKEKGDIPEGYSVSREKKERFSLILESASTNQTSMYLCASSLARDSSYEQYFGPGTRLTVT.

The rearrangement uses TRBV7-2 and TRBJ1-1, with a weak D call TRBD1 (5 bases). The CDR3 contains 12 residues. Trimming cost V 7 bases and J 4 bases, with 10 bases left between them. From germline, CDR1 is SGHTA and CDR2 FQGNSA. The CDR3 DNA follows: TGTGCCAGCAAAGGCAGGGTCACTGAAGCTTTCTTT. Protein: CASKGRVTEAFF.

This clonotype has just a few counts. The V call is TRBV6-8, the J call TRBJ1-5, with D perhaps matching TRBD1 (5 bases). V lost 5 bases and J 6 bases, leaving 17 bases between the germline ends. The CDR3 covers 15 residues. Germline V gene lookup returns CDR1 MNHGY and CDR2 SAAAGT. CDR3 in DNA: TGTGCCAGCAGTACCGGGACCCTGGATAGTCAGCCCCAGCATTTT. As protein: CASSTGTLDSQPQHF.

Only a few counts were recorded for this clonotype. This chain connects TRBV9 to TRBJ2-1; TRBD1 matches at 7 bases. CDR3 length equals 16 residues. CDR1 is SGDLS, CDR2 YYNGEE, per germline. V trimming: 4 bases; J trimming: 0 bases; junction bases outside the gene matches: 7. CDR3 in amino acids: CASSPQGVLSYNEQFF. CDR3 nucleotides: TGTGCCAGCAGCCCCCAGGGGGTTCTCTCCTACAATGAGCAGTTCTTC.

This clonotype has at least ten counts. The chain uses TRBV27 and TRBJ2-5, with TRBD1 matching over 7 bases. Germline loops: CDR1 MNHEY, CDR2 SMNVEV (reference sequence). The CDR3 totals 14 residues. V gave up 5 bases and J gave up 5 bases; unmatched junction bases: 8. In DNA form, the CDR3 reads TGTGCCAGCAGTCCACAGACAGGGTGGGAGACCCAGTACTTC. Translated, it gives CASSPQTGWETQYF.

V and J are TRBV2 and TRBJ2-7; D is undetermined. Per the germline V gene, CDR1 is SNHLY and CDR2 is FYNNEI. The CDR3 is made up of 15 amino acids. The ends were cut back, 7 bases at V and 1 base at J, with 17 bases in the middle. CDR3 in amino acids: CASTESRHTSYEQYF. CDR3 DNA: TGTGCCAGCACTGAGTCGAGACATACATCCTACGAGCAGTACTTC.

The CDR3, as DNA: TGCAGTGCTAGAGGGGGTCCCGGGACTAGCGGGGCCGAGACCCAGTACTTC. Its translation: CSARGGPGTSGAETQYF. The rearrangement uses TRBV20-1 and TRBJ2-5; 13 bases agree with TRBD2. Trimming at V came to 1 base and at J to 5 bases, leaving 10 bases not matched to a gene. Germline-derived CDR1 and CDR2 are DFQATT and SNEGSKA (reference sequence). There are 17 residues in the CDR3.

This clonotype showed up many times. This chain connects TRBV7-9 to TRBJ2-7; possibly TRBD1 for D (6 bases). Germline values: CDR1 SEHNR, CDR2 FQNEAQ (reference sequence). CDR3 length: 14 residues. V shed 3 bases and J shed 3 bases, with 12 bases lying between them. CDR3 DNA sequence: TGTGCCAGCAGCTTGGACAGCTCCAACTACGAGCAGTACTTC. It is translated as CASSLDSSNYEQYF. Combining the CDR3 with reference TRBV7-9 and TRBJ2-7 gives the whole variable domain DTGVSQNPRHKITKRGQNVTFRCDPISEHNRLYWYRQTLGQGPEFLTYFQNEAQLEKSRLLSDRFSAERPKGSFSTLEIQRTEQGDSAMYLCASSLDSSNYEQYFGPGTRLTVT.

Ten or more counts support this clonotype. The rearrangement uses TRBV7-9 and TRBJ2-5; D might be TRBD1 (5 bases). This CDR3 region has 14 residues. The V gene's germline CDR1 is SEHNR and CDR2 FQNEAQ (reference sequence). Between the trimmed V and J ends, which lost 5 bases and 1 base, there was a span of 11 bases. The CDR3 region is CASSPRQTQETQYF. CDR3 DNA sequence: TGTGCCAGCAGCCCAAGACAGACCCAAGAGACCCAGTACTTC.

This clonotype appeared many times. The chain carries TRBV7-2 and TRBJ2-2; D is perhaps TRBD1 (5 bases). The V end lost 4 bases, the J end lost 5 bases, and 11 bases lay between the germline ends. The germline V gene encodes CDR1 SGHTA and CDR2 FQGNSA. The CDR3 extends over 14 amino acids. CDR3 nucleotide sequence: TGTGCCAGCAGCTCTGGGGCCCGGACCGGGGAGCTGTTTTTT. It encodes CASSSGARTGELFF.

This clonotype turned up a few times. J is TRBJ1-1 and V is TRBV6-5, with D possibly being TRBD1 (6 bases). Trimming cost V 0 bases and J 0 bases, with 8 bases left between them. The germline CDR1 and CDR2 sequences are MNHEY and SVGAGI. The CDR3 has 15 amino acids. The CDR3 bases are TGTGCCAGCAGTTACTCTGGACAGATGAACACTGAAGCTTTCTTT. This sequence encodes CASSYSGQMNTEAFF.

This clonotype has a count of ten or more. The CDR3 reads CASSLGWGGTKETQYF. The CDR3 DNA follows: TGTGCCAGCAGCTTAGGTTGGGGGGGCACCAAAGAGACCCAGTACTTC. This rearrangement joins TRBV7-6 to TRBJ2-5, with a weak D call TRBD2 (7 bases). The germline V gene encodes CDR1 SGHVS and CDR2 FNYEAQ. Trimming removed 1 base from V and 3 bases from J, with 15 bases in between. This CDR3 is built from 16 residues.

This clonotype was counted many times. The chain employs TRBV19 and TRBJ1-2, with TRBD1 identical over 9 bases. The trim removed 0 bases at V and 7 bases at J, leaving 6 bases unmatched. The CDR3 sequence is 15 residues long. Germline V gives CDR1 LNHDA, CDR2 SQIVND (reference sequence). The CDR3, as DNA: TGTGCCAGTAGTATAGACGCACAGGGGGCATCTGGCTACACCTTC. Amino acid sequence: CASSIDAQGASGYTF.